The rows below give T cell receptor beta chains drawn from one sample of a study of cytomegalovirus exposure and HLA in healthy donors. Some clones are missing from TCRdb's copy, which holds only in-frame ones; the method was immunoSEQ multiplex PCR. Of 170,000 or so clones listed, 84% are singletons. Sequenced sample: PBMCs. These receptors were obtained from a woman between 18 and 29 years old in good health and CMV-seropositive. Both conserved end residues are part of each CDR3.

v_call: TRBV15
cdr3_aa: CATSKRLAGTGETQYF

v_call: TRBV11-2
cdr3_aa: CASSFQEGGGYTF

v_call: TRBV2
cdr3_aa: CASMLDSNYGYTF

v_call: TRBV6-1
cdr3_aa: CASSEIISEGHEQYF

v_call: TRBV6-1
cdr3_aa: CASIRLGVRAFF

v_call: TRBV29-1
cdr3_aa: CSYGQDSTDTQYF

v_call: TRBV9
cdr3_aa: CASSASNGELFF

v_call: TRBV2
cdr3_aa: CASTVGRLGWDEQFF

v_call: TRBV5-1
cdr3_aa: CASSLPAGGGDSYTF

v_call: TRBV19
cdr3_aa: CASRFGTGSYEQYF

v_call: TRBV5-1
cdr3_aa: CASSSLAGGPNEQFF

v_call: TRBV6-5
cdr3_aa: CASSYGTGRTEAFF

v_call: TRBV5-1
cdr3_aa: CASSTGGTGNSPLHF

v_call: TRBV29-1
cdr3_aa: CSVAKPRHRTGDTEAFF

v_call: TRBV7-3
cdr3_aa: CASSLTRLAGGLNEQFF

v_call: TRBV18
cdr3_aa: CASSPTSGGVYEQYF

v_call: TRBV5-6
cdr3_aa: CASSYLAGGEQFF

v_call: TRBV2
cdr3_aa: CASSFYTGSSYGYTF

v_call: TRBV20-1
cdr3_aa: CSAQGIDTQYF

v_call: TRBV5-4
cdr3_aa: CASSSGQAAYGYTF

v_call: TRBV6-1
cdr3_aa: CASIRTEHGYTF

v_call: TRBV7-2
cdr3_aa: CASSLRGEQTQYF

v_call: TRBV18
cdr3_aa: CASSAGENYGYTF

v_call: TRBV13
cdr3_aa: CASSSTEVNEKLFF

v_call: TRBV5-8
cdr3_aa: CASSSRGNSYNEQFF

v_call: TRBV4-2
cdr3_aa: CASSQELLAGGTDTQYF

v_call: TRBV27
cdr3_aa: CASTPAPLGANEQFF

v_call: TRBV6-1
cdr3_aa: CASSARDRGDEQYF

v_call: TRBV7-8
cdr3_aa: CASGQGAGGANVLTF

v_call: TRBV4-2
cdr3_aa: CASSRDMNTEAFF

v_call: TRBV27
cdr3_aa: CASSLTGGAYEQYF

v_call: TRBV11-2
cdr3_aa: CASSLDIRGWSMNTEAFF

v_call: TRBV4-1
cdr3_aa: CASSQSGTGLEKLFF

v_call: TRBV7-3
cdr3_aa: CASSLTQKKTGEIEPQHF

v_call: TRBV19
cdr3_aa: CASSNSEKLFF

v_call: TRBV7-9
cdr3_aa: CASRVMNTEAFF

v_call: TRBV18
cdr3_aa: CASSATRGAETQYF

v_call: TRBV18
cdr3_aa: CASSLAISPGRGYTF

v_call: TRBV7-3
cdr3_aa: CASSPTGTPVSGGYGYTF

v_call: TRBV11-2
cdr3_aa: CASTVTSGDNEQFF

v_call: TRBV7-8
cdr3_aa: CASSFELRETQYF

v_call: TRBV9
cdr3_aa: CASSSLGGGYTGELFF

v_call: TRBV6-1
cdr3_aa: CASRQNSNQPQHF

v_call: TRBV5-1
cdr3_aa: CASSFMASGGANEQFF

v_call: TRBV18
cdr3_aa: CASSRRNQEDTQYF

v_call: TRBV5-6
cdr3_aa: CASSSPVGTLKETQYF

v_call: TRBV11-1
cdr3_aa: CASSTQDQPRFINEQFF

v_call: TRBV19
cdr3_aa: CASSPQGPSGELFF

v_call: TRBV10-3
cdr3_aa: CASGQNEQFF

v_call: TRBV5-1
cdr3_aa: CASSLTPGRGGGTEAFF

v_call: TRBV7-3
cdr3_aa: CASSPQGSHNEQFF

v_call: TRBV9
cdr3_aa: CASSVEAGGAYEQYF

v_call: TRBV15
cdr3_aa: CATSRDLGEDQPQHF

v_call: TRBV5-8
cdr3_aa: CASSRSPTGLGEQFF

v_call: TRBV6-5
cdr3_aa: CASSKGEDQPQHF